This T cell receptor beta chain was documented in a study of human T cells and chemical hapten exposure. Time point reported: pre-sensitization, week 0. The sample's treatment: therapeutic diphenylcyclopropenone sensitization with weekly scalp DPC. Via MiXCR, TCRdb re-called the RACE reads, giving one row per CDR3 protein. The sample yields under 300,000 distinct CDR3 sequences, about 9.4% seen once. This CDR3 is 14 amino acids long. The germline V and J ends were trimmed by 2 bases and 0 bases, with 9 bases remaining between them. CDR1 is SGHRS and CDR2 is YFSETQ in the germline V gene. This clonotype was picked up many times.

This material consisted of whole blood, taken in connection with sensitization to the hapten diphenylcyclopropenone (DPC). J is TRBJ2-7 and V is TRBV5-1; D gene unclear. The TCR was taken from a middle-aged woman with alopecia areata. Some clones in this sample may be carry-over from other donors' samples. CDR3 bases: TGCGCCAGCAGCTTTGACACCGGCTCCTACGAGCAGTACTTC. Amino acid sequence: CASSFDTGSYEQYF.